This T cell receptor beta chain was identified in a study of T cells in Graves' hyperthyroidism and ophthalmopathy. Whole-study findings and limits: The model foresaw ophthalmopathy a median 6.5 months prior to onset. By a 13 V-J model, ophthalmopathy was set apart from stable hyperthyroidism.

This clonotype was counted many times. Antigen: not known. V trimming: 3 bases; J trimming: 7 bases; junction bases outside the gene matches: 2. The V gene's germline CDR1 is ENHRY and CDR2 SYGVKD. The CDR3 is 12 amino acids. TCR beta CDR3 regions were amplified from RNA transcripts. The HTBI primer set drove a first-round RT-PCR of the TCR CDR3. Using its own MiXCR run on the multiplex PCR reads, TCRdb lists one record per CDR3 protein. The sample carries about 500,000 distinct CDR3 sequences, 46% recorded once. Clinical symptoms, serum thyroxine, TRAb, thyroid ultrasound and orbital computed tomography informed diagnoses.

The TCR originated in an adult woman with Graves' disease, either hyperthyroidism or ophthalmopathy (not recorded which). V is TRBV10-3 and J is TRBJ1-1, with 7 bases lining up with TRBD1. Sequenced: peripheral blood or thyroid tissue (not recorded which). The CDR3 loop reads CAISEDRDEAFF. CDR3 sequence (DNA): TGTGCCATCAGTGAAGACAGGGATGAAGCTTTCTTT.